The source of this T cell receptor beta chain is a study of cytomegalovirus exposure and HLA in healthy donors (dated by TCRdb to about 2017). Turning to the overall study: An earlier analysis of some 600 of the donors reported about 300 Gb of sequence data and 95 million to 120 million unique TCR beta sequences obtained from around 190 million T cells. Roughly 300 gigabases of sequencing data and around 85 million unique TCR sequences made up an early release that covered under 750 HLA-typed donors. Of the 300 to 500 genotyped donors, 70% to 90% were placed in the genetic ancestry cluster associated with self-reported Caucasian donors. The study was designed to test whether signatures of past pathogen exposure could be identified by cataloging public T cell receptors. The study used immunosequencing to profile the T cell repertoires of several hundred subjects and linked those repertoires to cytomegalovirus serostatus. Along with the approximately 670-subject first cohort, a separate validation cohort of about 110 different subjects was used. The study combined high-throughput TCR immunosequencing, statistical association of individual TCRs with disease status, and machine learning to predict cytomegalovirus infection status. To study patterns of TCR occurrence, a later analysis re-analyzed previously published TCR beta repertoires from hundreds of donors and added high-resolution HLA genotyping. Rather than drawing on any new phenotypic data, the later analysis identified candidate immune exposures from TCR beta sequences and the way those sequences occurred across donors. To decide whether each TCR beta V gene segment behaved as functional or pseudogenic, an earlier analysis of some 580 of the donors relied on high-throughput TCR beta sequencing. Donor age, sex, ethnicity and CMV serostatus were compiled alongside the repertoire data. A later genetic analysis used genome-wide SNP genotypes for about 60% of the roughly 700 donors, treating that subset as a discovery cohort. All discovery cohort repertoires had been generated on a single sequencing platform. HLA typing included class I and class II loci at four-digit resolution. Typing coverage varied by locus: about 620-630 donors for A, B, C, DRB1 and DQB1; roughly 560 for DQA1; over 600 for DPA1; 450 to 480 for DPB1. Because of strong linkage in the cohort, roughly five DR-DQ haplotypes were treated as single units for association and clustering. Across around 400 genotyped donors of the cohort, an average of roughly 230,000 unique TCR beta nucleotide sequences per donor were sequenced, and 15% to 20% of those sequences were non-productive. The paper as a whole reports these results and caveats: A cluster of highly shared sequence variants was judged likely to be a technical artifact of the sequencing pipeline. In a later analysis, HLA-associated TCR beta chains showed more clonal expansion and lower generation probabilities than non-associated chains that were equally common. Compared with the approximately 720-donor mean, donors in an Asian-associated ancestry cluster had fewer N-insertions in productive TCRs, according to a later genetic analysis. Broadly in line with IMGT annotations, most TCR beta V segments showed up in productive rearrangements about 90% or about 30% of the time in an earlier analysis of around 600 of the donors. A later analysis found that TCR association rates varied across HLA loci, with DRB1 alleles showing the most associated TCRs and HLA-C alleles the fewest. When HLA alleles, especially DR and DQ, strongly co-occurred, TCR associations were difficult to assign to individual alleles. In a later analysis, most CMV-associated TCR beta chains were found to appear HLA-restricted, with HLA associations seemingly driven largely by CMV exposure. An association between a missense DCLRE1C variant and V-gene and J-gene trimming of TCR beta chains was found in a later genetic analysis and replicated in an independent cohort. It was suggested by the authors that the approach could potentially be generalized to other disease states and immunological phenotypes. A further reported finding was that TCR beta sequences accurately predicted the HLA-A and HLA-B alleles for most subjects in the first cohort. Roughly uniform sequencing depth across donors was assumed in presence/absence analyses, although this assumption may not hold. The cohort was sequenced for TCR beta chains only, and without alpha or paired-chain data the features that could be detected were limited. In vitro tests confirmed that three of the cytomegalovirus-associated TCR beta chains recognize cytomegalovirus antigens. Because HLA typing was missing for some donors at each locus, association tests included only the typed subset. Several of the top co-occurrence clusters appeared to be linked to parvovirus B19, influenza, CMV and Epstein-Barr virus, according to a later analysis. The only immune exposure information available for the cohort was CMV serostatus. Specific HLA alleles were associated with 18,000 or so TCR beta sequences at a false discovery rate of 0.05 in a later analysis. In both the original and validation cohorts, the classifier was reported to diagnose cytomegalovirus status with high specificity and sensitivity. Correlated functional status among segregating V segments might be attributable to linkage disequilibrium, but an unknown experimental factor could not be ruled out. The study gave a list of about 160 TCR beta chains associated with cytomegalovirus. Because counts were too low, fewer than 20 rarely observed V segments, including chromosome 9 orphons, were excluded from the earlier analysis of several hundred of the donors. Across donors, most TCR sequences were observed very rarely, whereas some public TCRs were present in many individuals.

Receptor libraries were prepared by the immunoSEQ multiplex PCR assay. The multiplex PCR relied on a mix of 60 forward primers for TCR Vbeta segments and 13 reverse primers for TCR Jbeta segments. The CDR3 region of rearranged TCR beta genes was amplified from genomic DNA with a multiplex PCR assay. Amplified TCR beta libraries were sequenced as 87-base-pair reads on the Illumina HiSeq System. Per the authors' processing: Across the 500 to 700 repertoires, a later analysis counted some 81 million unique TCR beta chains, approximately 12 million of which were shared by at least two donors. Raw reads were error-corrected and collapsed into unique sequences by a nearest-neighbor algorithm in which closely related sequences were merged to remove PCR and sequencing errors. V, D and J gene segments were assigned by aligning CDR3 sequences to IMGT reference sequences. For a sequence to be retained, a match of at least six nucleotides was required to both a V gene segment and a J gene segment. A rearrangement was called productive if the CDR3 had no stop codons and remained in frame with V and J, and every other rearrangement was called non-productive. Following IMGT convention, CDR3 was defined as the stretch from the second conserved V-encoded cysteine to the conserved J-encoded phenylalanine. Sequences without an unambiguous match to a single V gene segment were excluded from the earlier analysis of approximately 600 of the donors. In an earlier analysis of some 590 of the donors, a V segment was called functional when productive rearrangements were above 56.7%, and segregating when the standard deviation between donors exceeded 5%. A statistical classification framework was built to diagnose cytomegalovirus status from the catalog of TCR beta chain sequences. In a later analysis, TCR nucleotide sequences were compared against IMGT/GENE-DB human TR gene sequences so that V and J genes could be assigned. In a later analysis, CDR3 sequences and most-parsimonious VDJ recombination scenarios were assigned using the TCRdist pipeline. A later analysis defined each TCR beta chain by its CDR3 amino acid sequence plus V-gene family, and excluded reads lacking a unique V-gene family. As a way to deal with suspected cross-contamination and a sequencing artifact, a later analysis dropped under 600 nucleotide sequences that were highly shared and had low generation probability. A later analysis calculated a clonal expansion index for each public chain from normalized within-repertoire ranks of inferred template counts. In a later analysis, generation probabilities were computed using a VDJ recombination model fitted to out-of-frame rearrangements, and the results were checked against IGoR. In a later analysis, hypergeometric tests were used to score TCR-TCR, TCR-HLA and TCR-CMV co-occurrence, with a repertoire-size bias correction applied to TCR pairs. In a later analysis, false discovery rates were estimated by permuting HLA or CMV assignments 20 times. A later analysis grouped co-occurring TCRs with DBSCAN, adding TCRdist sequence similarity when clustering within HLA-allele-positive subsets. Repertoires with fewer than 30,000 or more than 120,000 public chains, plus five repertoires with anomalous nucleotide sharing, were excluded from co-occurrence clustering. TCRdb mirrors the immuneACCESS table, restricted to in-frame sequences. Some clones are absent from its copies; in checked studies, under half trace to an unresolved V gene, and the reason for the others is unknown. The D gene and trimming were derived from the DNA, and the V and J assignments and clone size from that table. Counted in this sample were roughly 200,000 clones; roughly 80% of them appeared once. Of the sample, 1.7% falls within the top ten clones.

This clone was counted a single time. Its antigen is still unknown. Base qualities were left out, and no much larger clone turns up one base away. In total, just over 650 healthy bone marrow donors made up the cohort. All cohort members were sampled while nominally healthy, although unrecorded immune exposures were likely present. The donor was CMV seronegative and belonged to the group of 380 or so seronegative cohort members. A peripheral blood sample was collected from each donor, and TCR beta sequencing was performed on peripheral blood mononuclear cells. Genomic DNA extraction from the blood cell samples was performed with the Qiagen DNeasy Blood Extraction Kit. This sequence was found in a woman in her late teens or twenties in good health and CMV-seronegative. The sample was PBMCs.

CDR3 loop: CASSYSAGLSGNTIYF. Here is the DNA: TGTGCCAGCAGTTACTCGGCGGGGCTCTCTGGAAACACCATATATTTT. Rearrangement joined TRBV6-5 to TRBJ1-3; TRBD1 is a weak D gene call, 5 bases matching. V is shortened by 0 bases, J by 0 bases, and the region joining them spans 9 bases. The CDR3 holds 16 amino acids from the cysteine to the phenylalanine. The retained sequence is limited to the CDR3, 48 bases, with the frame set at the first base. CDR1 and CDR2, looked up from the germline V gene, are MNHEY and SVGAGI.